This TCR beta chain was observed in a study of OX40 agonist ivuxolimab in advanced cancers. In terms of the full investigation: Ivuxolimab was a fully human IgG2 agonistic monoclonal antibody targeting the costimulatory receptor OX40 (CD134). Intravenous ivuxolimab was administered to patients every 2 weeks at six dose levels: 0.01, 0.1, 0.3, 1.5, 3 and 10 mg/kg. Among the roughly 52 dose-escalation patients, about 20 had hepatocellular carcinoma, approximately 15 melanoma, 9 renal cell carcinoma and 9 head and neck cancer. In the dose-escalation cohort, around four fifths of patients were male, and the mean age was approximately 60 years, with a range of 23 to 79. Patients were allowed to have had prior anti-PD-1, anti-PD-L1 or anti-CTLA-4 therapy, and roughly two fifths of the dose-escalation patients had been treated with checkpoint inhibitors. Partial responses occurred in three dose-escalation patients, of whom one had hepatocellular carcinoma and two had cutaneous melanoma. The point of sequencing TCRbeta in the periphery was to test whether ivuxolimab changed TCR sequence diversity and drove clonal T-cell expansion. The paper reports the monotherapy dose-escalation portion (N of about 54 patients) of the phase I ivuxolimab trial.

On the study overall, not on this receptor specifically: The antigen specificity of the peripheral T cells that underwent clonal expansion was not determined. Low levels of normalized T-cell clonal expansion were also seen in some patients who did not respond. In the 0.1-3.0 mg/kg groups, partial responders were among the patients with the lowest normalized peripheral clonal expansion, particularly in CD8+ T cells. After ivuxolimab, CD8+ T cells had more expanded clones than CD4+ T cells on average. Clonal expansion of both CD4+ and CD8+ blood T cells was observed from baseline to week 6 at doses 0.1 to 3.0 mg/kg.

The germline V gene (reference sequence) provides CDR1 MNHEY and CDR2 SMNVEV. The CDR3 starts with the cysteine, ends with the phenylalanine, and has 17 residues. This entry keeps only the CDR3 DNA: 51 bases, framed from base 1. V was cut back by 3 bases and J by 0 bases, leaving a gap of 12 bases between them. The trial excluded patients who had a history of autoimmune disease or who were on systemic immunosuppression. Peripheral blood for TCR sequencing was collected from all dose cohorts at baseline, on cycle 4 day 1, and on cycle 7 day 1. Samples came from an open-label, multicenter, first-in-human phase I dose-escalation trial of ivuxolimab. Adults with locally advanced or metastatic head and neck squamous cell, hepatocellular, melanoma or renal cell carcinoma were enrolled in the trial. Before TCR sequencing, CD4+ T cells and CD8+ T cells from peripheral blood were sorted into separate populations.

Comments on this clone: Its antigen target is currently unknown. No clone much larger than this one lies a single base away; base qualities are absent.

Genomic DNA was isolated from the sorted cells so that the TCRbeta CDR3 region could be sequenced. The immunoSEQ Assay was used for sequencing of TCRbeta CDR3 regions. TCRdb carries this immuneACCESS record with in-frame sequences only. Its versions omit some clonotypes, under half of them owing to an unresolved V gene in the studies checked, with the rest unexplained. Present in this sample are about 78,000 clones, around 80% of which were seen just once. About 0.44% of the sample rests with the top ten. The chain is made from TRBV27 and TRBJ1-6; TRBD1 is a possible D gene, resting on 5 matching bases. The TCR originated in an adult with an advanced solid tumor such as melanoma, head and neck, liver or kidney cancer. This material consisted of CD4+ or CD8+ T cells sorted from blood, taken in a trial of the OX40 agonist ivuxolimab. The CDR3 sequence is CASSLTVLISYNSPLHF. The DNA is as follows: TGTGCCAGCAGTTTGACAGTCTTAATCTCCTATAATTCACCCCTCCACTTT.